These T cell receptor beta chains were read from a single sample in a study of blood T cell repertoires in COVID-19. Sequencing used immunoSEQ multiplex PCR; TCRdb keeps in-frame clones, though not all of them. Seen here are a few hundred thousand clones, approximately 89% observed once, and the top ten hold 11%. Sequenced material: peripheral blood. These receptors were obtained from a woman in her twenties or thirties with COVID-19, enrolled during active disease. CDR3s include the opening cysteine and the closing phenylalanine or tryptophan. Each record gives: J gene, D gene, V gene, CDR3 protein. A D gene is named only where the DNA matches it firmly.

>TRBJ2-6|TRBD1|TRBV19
CASTPGTGLSGANVLTF
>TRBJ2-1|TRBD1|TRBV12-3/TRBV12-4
CASSLGQENEQFF
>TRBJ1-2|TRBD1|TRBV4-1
CASSHVQGADGYTF
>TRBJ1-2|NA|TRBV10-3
CAIRGTPPYGYTF
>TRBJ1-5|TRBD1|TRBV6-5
CASSSTGGASQPQHF
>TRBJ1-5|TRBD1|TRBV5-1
CASSPGGGGGNQPQHF
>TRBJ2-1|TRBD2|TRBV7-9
CASSFNGGDNEQFF
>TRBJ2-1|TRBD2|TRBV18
CASSPEALAGFSYNEQFF
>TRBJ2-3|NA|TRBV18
CASSPFGDTQYF
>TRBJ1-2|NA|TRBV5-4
CASSSGAFDYTF
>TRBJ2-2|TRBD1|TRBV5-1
CASSLGPGTGANTGELFF
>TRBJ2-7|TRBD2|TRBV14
CASSHGGNLYEQYF
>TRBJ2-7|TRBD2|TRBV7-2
CASSLASGGSAPYEQYF
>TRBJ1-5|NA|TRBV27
CASSLQANQPQHF
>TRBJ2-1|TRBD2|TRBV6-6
CASSYSNRGGEQFF
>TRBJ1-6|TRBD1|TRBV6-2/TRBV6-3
CASSYSQGGYSPLHF